The 15 T cell receptor beta chains listed next were all sequenced from one sample in a study of blood T cell repertoires in COVID-19. Clones were sequenced by immunoSEQ multiplex PCR, and TCRdb holds only the in-frame ones, with some missing. Here the sample spans 270,000 or so clones, 65% to 85% being singletons. Sequenced: PBMCs or T cells enriched from blood (not recorded which). The receptors were sampled from a man in his forties or fifties who had recovered from COVID-19.

The chain combines TRBV12-5 with TRBJ1-1; 8 positions agree with TRBD1. The CDR3 spans 16 residues. Trimming cost V 6 bases and J 3 bases; bases outside gene matches: 12. Germline values: CDR1 LGHNT, CDR2 FRNRAP. CDR3 protein: CASGKDPLQGDTEAFF. CDR3 sequence (DNA): TGTGCTAGTGGCAAAGATCCCCTACAGGGGGACACTGAAGCTTTCTTT.

This clone was observed a single time. V and J are TRBV9 and TRBJ1-3; 8 nucleotides align to TRBD1. This CDR3 is 16 amino acids long. Trimming removed 0 bases from V and 2 bases from J; junction bases left unmatched: 4. The germline V gene has CDR1 SGDLS and CDR2 YYNGEE. CDR3 loop: CASSVEVRGPGNTIYF. The CDR3 bases are TGTGCCAGCAGCGTAGAAGTCAGGGGGCCTGGAAACACCATATATTTT.

The chain carries TRBV5-1 and TRBJ1-3, with 8 bases lining up with TRBD1. The length of the CDR3 is 16 residues. Germline V gene data show CDR1 as SGHRS and CDR2 as YFSETQ. With 4 bases clipped from V and 1 base from J, the junction kept 7 bases outside the gene matches. CDR3 bases: TGCGCCAGCAGCGGAGGGACAGGCCTTTCTGGAAACACCATATATTTT. It specifies CASSGGTGLSGNTIYF. Full variable domain (rest looked up from reference TRBV5-1 and TRBJ1-3): KAGVTQTPRYLIKTRGQQVTLSCSPISGHRSVSWYQQTPGQGLQFLFEYFSETQRNKGNFPGRFSGRQFSNSRSEMNVSTLELGDSALYLCASSGGTGLSGNTIYFGEGSWLTVV.

The chain has TRBV5-1 and TRBJ2-5; D is perhaps TRBD2 (7 bases). Per germline, CDR1 SGHRS and CDR2 YFSETQ. The CDR3 sequence is 14 residues long. Trimming removed 4 bases from V and 4 bases from J, with 14 bases in between. The CDR3 DNA sequence: TGCGCCAGCAGCGGGTCCGGGGGGCGAGAGACCCAGTACTTC. This codes for CASSGSGGRETQYF.

V usage is TRBV3-1 (or the pseudogene TRBV3-2) and J usage is TRBJ1-6, with D possibly being TRBD1 (6 bases). Trimming took off 5 bases at V and 7 bases at J, with 12 bases between the two ends. The CDR3 length is 14 residues. Per germline, CDR1 LGHDT and CDR2 YNNKEL (reference sequence). This CDR3 is CASSGRGGNSPLHF. CDR3 DNA sequence: TGTGCCAGCAGCGGGAGGGGGGGGAATTCACCCCTCCACTTT.

V usage is TRBV10-2 and J usage is TRBJ1-5, with TRBD1 matching over 11 bases. Per germline, CDR1 WSHSY and CDR2 SAAADI. V was clipped by 5 bases and J by 7 bases; unmatched bases: 7. The CDR3 covers 15 residues. The CDR3 DNA reads as TGCGCCAGCAGTCTGGACAGGGGGCTTTTACAGCCCCAGCATTTT. This codes for CASSLDRGLLQPQHF.

The V call is TRBV4-1, the J call TRBJ1-1, with D maybe TRBD1 (6 bases). Germline loops: CDR1 MGHRA, CDR2 YSYEKL. This CDR3 region has 15 residues. V lost 2 bases, J lost 4 bases, and 14 bases lay in between. The CDR3 nucleotides read TGCGCCAGCAGCCAAAGGGGGACACTGGGCACTGAAGCTTTCTTT. Its translation: CASSQRGTLGTEAFF.

This rearrangement joins TRBV27 to TRBJ1-2; 10 nucleotides line up with TRBD1. Trimming at V came to 4 bases and at J to 7 bases, leaving 3 bases not matched to a gene. The length of the CDR3 is 13 residues. Germline CDR1 MNHEY, CDR2 SMNVEV (reference sequence). DNA for the CDR3: TGTGCCAGCAGTTATGGGACAGGGGTTGGCTACACCTTC. The encoded protein is CASSYGTGVGYTF.

The CDR3: CASSPTGEGVETQYF. The CDR3 bases are TGTGCCAGCAGCCCGACGGGGGAGGGAGTGGAGACCCAGTACTTC. The rearrangement joins TRBV9 to TRBJ2-5; 7 positions agree with TRBD2. V lost 4 bases to trimming and J lost 5 bases; unmatched junction nucleotides: 11. The CDR3 totals 15 residues. CDR1 SGDLS and CDR2 YYNGEE come from the germline V gene.

The V gene is TRBV7-6, the J gene TRBJ2-3, with a tentative D call TRBD2 (6 bases). CDR1 and CDR2 (germline): SGHVS, FNYEAQ. V gave up 4 bases and J gave up 12 bases, with 17 bases separating them. CDR3 length: 13 residues. DNA for the CDR3: TGTGCCAGCAGCTCCCCCGACCGCGGGGTTCAGTATTTT. The encoded protein is CASSSPDRGVQYF. The full variable domain, with the rest looked up from reference TRBV7-6 and TRBJ2-3, is GAGVSQSPRYKVTKRGQDVALRCDPISGHVSLYWYRQALGQGPEFLTYFNYEAQQDKSGLPNDRFSAERPEGSISTLTIQRTEQRDSAMYRCASSSPDRGVQYFGPGTRLTVL.

The gene calls are TRBV6-5 and TRBJ2-1, with TRBD2 identical over 9 bases. The CDR3 covers 16 residues. With 0 bases clipped from V and 9 bases from J, the junction kept 9 bases outside the gene matches. Germline-derived CDR1 and CDR2 are MNHEY and SVGAGI. The CDR3: CASSYSRVAGVGEQFF. In DNA form, the CDR3 reads TGTGCCAGCAGTTACTCGAGAGTAGCGGGAGTGGGTGAGCAGTTCTTC.

The rearrangement uses TRBV9 and TRBJ1-1; D remains ambiguous. Germline-derived CDR1 and CDR2 are SGDLS and YYNGEE. The CDR3 loop spans 13 amino acids. Trimming took 2 bases from V and 2 from J, leaving 7 bases between them. The CDR3 sequence: CASSVATNTEAFF. The CDR3, as DNA: TGTGCCAGCAGCGTGGCCACCAACACTGAAGCTTTCTTT.

The rearrangement joins TRBV27 to TRBJ1-1; D ambiguous. V was clipped by 3 bases and J by 1 base, with 9 bases between them. The length of the CDR3 is 14 residues. Germline V lookup: CDR1 MNHEY, CDR2 SMNVEV (reference sequence). CDR3 DNA: TGTGCCAGCAGTTTCGCGGCAGCGAACACTGAAGCTTTCTTT. This encodes CASSFAAANTEAFF.

The rearrangement links TRBV7-6 to TRBJ1-2; 9 positions match TRBD1. Germline V gives CDR1 SGHVS, CDR2 FNYEAQ. The CDR3 has 15 amino acids. V lost 5 bases, J lost 6 bases, and 10 bases stayed unmatched. The CDR3 region has the DNA TGTGCCAGCAGCCATTCCGGGACAGGGTACGATGGCTACACCTTC. Translated: CASSHSGTGYDGYTF.

This clone was found a few times. J is TRBJ1-2 and V is TRBV5-1; no definite D call. Between the trimmed V and J ends, which lost 4 bases and 1 base, there was a span of 17 bases. Germline V gene data show CDR1 as SGHRS and CDR2 as YFSETQ. This CDR3 contains 16 residues. The CDR3 protein is CASSLGGVRGNYGYTF. In DNA form, the CDR3 reads TGCGCCAGCAGCCTTGGCGGTGTCCGGGGTAACTATGGCTACACCTTC. The complete variable domain, with remaining parts taken from reference TRBV5-1 and TRBJ1-2, reads KAGVTQTPRYLIKTRGQQVTLSCSPISGHRSVSWYQQTPGQGLQFLFEYFSETQRNKGNFPGRFSGRQFSNSRSEMNVSTLELGDSALYLCASSLGGVRGNYGYTFGSGTRLTVV.